This is a list of T cell receptor beta chains from one sample in a study of T cell responses to AZD1222 COVID-19 vaccine. Clones were read by immunoSEQ multiplex PCR, and TCRdb kept only the in-frame ones, dropping some. The table shows 150,000 to 200,000 clones, with roughly 92% occurring only once. The sample consisted of peripheral blood, taken on day 0 of AZD1222 vaccination. The receptors were gathered from an adult in good health. Each CDR3 is given without its conserved first and last residue. The order of the fields is CDR3 length, V gene, J gene, CDR3 protein.

len: 13
v_gene: TRBV21-1
j_gene: TRBJ2-7
CDR3aa: ASSVGTGSNYEQY

len: 10
v_gene: TRBV27
j_gene: TRBJ2-5
CDR3aa: ASSFNRETQY

len: 12
v_gene: TRBV24-1
j_gene: TRBJ1-5
CDR3aa: ATGPGQRNQPQH

len: 11
v_gene: TRBV15
j_gene: TRBJ2-7
CDR3aa: ATRGTSMNEQY

len: 12
v_gene: TRBV30
j_gene: TRBJ1-1
CDR3aa: AWRAISGNTEAF

len: 14
v_gene: TRBV5-1
j_gene: TRBJ1-2
CDR3aa: ASSWGVGGQVDGYT

len: 11
v_gene: TRBV11-3
j_gene: TRBJ2-2
CDR3aa: ASSLRVTGELF

len: 14
v_gene: TRBV4-2
j_gene: TRBJ2-1
CDR3aa: ASSQTAGGSYNEQF

len: 14
v_gene: TRBV19
j_gene: TRBJ1-5
CDR3aa: ASSNRVKTSNQPQH

len: 12
v_gene: TRBV11-1
j_gene: TRBJ1-1
CDR3aa: ASSPRVGNTEAF

len: 13
v_gene: TRBV4-1
j_gene: TRBJ1-1
CDR3aa: ASSQDPGENTEAF

len: 11
v_gene: TRBV11-1
j_gene: TRBJ2-5
CDR3aa: ASSVDLAETQY

len: 12
v_gene: TRBV6-5
j_gene: TRBJ1-2
CDR3aa: ASKKDGSNYGYT

len: 13
v_gene: TRBV6-5
j_gene: TRBJ1-1
CDR3aa: ATSSYRTGATEAF

len: 12
v_gene: TRBV5-4
j_gene: TRBJ2-5
CDR3aa: ASSSGQGAGAQY

len: 11
v_gene: TRBV12-3/TRBV12-4
j_gene: TRBJ1-2
CDR3aa: ASSWQVDYGYT

len: 11
v_gene: TRBV19
j_gene: TRBJ1-4
CDR3aa: ASSEAVREKLF

len: 13
v_gene: TRBV3-1/TRBV3-2
j_gene: TRBJ1-5
CDR3aa: ASSRGTGDNQPQH

len: 17
v_gene: TRBV27
j_gene: TRBJ2-1
CDR3aa: ASSGLSRDRGSSYNEQF

len: 11
v_gene: TRBV5-8
j_gene: TRBJ1-1
CDR3aa: ASSLAGNTEAF

len: 11
v_gene: TRBV12-5
j_gene: TRBJ1-1
CDR3aa: ASGLPASEKAF

len: 9
v_gene: TRBV12-3/TRBV12-4
j_gene: TRBJ1-1
CDR3aa: ASSFGRTTG

len: 13
v_gene: TRBV29-1
j_gene: TRBJ2-1
CDR3aa: SVDGETGKVREQF

len: 15
v_gene: TRBV3-1/TRBV3-2
j_gene: TRBJ1-2
CDR3aa: ASSPPSRRGVFYGYT

len: 13
v_gene: TRBV7-9
j_gene: TRBJ2-5
CDR3aa: ASSPQMYRVWTQY

len: 10
v_gene: TRBV29-1
j_gene: TRBJ2-2
CDR3aa: SVTENTGELF

len: 9
v_gene: TRBV29-1
j_gene: TRBJ1-4
CDR3aa: SIGGDEKLF

len: 12
v_gene: TRBV19
j_gene: TRBJ1-5
CDR3aa: ASRGQANNQPQH

len: 11
v_gene: TRBV27
j_gene: TRBJ2-2
CDR3aa: ASRLTNTGELF

len: 15
v_gene: TRBV6-1
j_gene: TRBJ2-1
CDR3aa: ASSERAYPLTYNEQF

len: 14
v_gene: TRBV2
j_gene: TRBJ1-2
CDR3aa: ASSARRYRGGYGYT

len: 11
v_gene: TRBV29-1
j_gene: TRBJ1-3
CDR3aa: SVVGQAYGTIY

len: 13
v_gene: TRBV5-1
j_gene: TRBJ1-5
CDR3aa: ASSLMTGLDQPQH

len: 11
v_gene: TRBV24-1
j_gene: TRBJ1-2
CDR3aa: ATSRGSRYGYT

len: 10
v_gene: TRBV6-6
j_gene: TRBJ2-7
CDR3aa: ASRTDSREQY

len: 12
v_gene: TRBV19
j_gene: TRBJ1-2
CDR3aa: ASSIGQGNYGYT

len: 13
v_gene: TRBV10-3
j_gene: TRBJ1-5
CDR3aa: AISSRGESNQPQH